This T cell receptor beta chain is drawn from a study of response to subunit inactivated influenza vaccine (dated by TCRdb to the late 2010s). About the study as a whole: The study used deep quantitative T cell receptor repertoire profiling to track responses to a trivalent subunit inactivated influenza vaccine. Beyond this particular receptor, the publication reports: The authors proposed that each seasonal influenza vaccination may bring in only a limited number of new T cells.

Receptor libraries were prepared by RT-PCR. The instrument given in TCRdb is Illumina HiSeq 2500. The public sequencing data were trimmed at Q25 with fastp and processed into clonotypes with MiXCR by TCRdb, which kept only in-frame beta chains. Rows with one shared CDR3 protein collapse into an entry with the most common genes and DNA. The sample table lists 450,000 to 700,000 distinct CDR3 sequences, around 13% of them with a count of one. The top ten clonotypes cover more than 9.5% of the sample. A remark on this clonotype: Its antigen is still unknown. Base quality data are lacking; no much larger clone is found one base away.

The germline V gene (reference sequence) gives CDR1 as DFQATT and CDR2 as SNEGSKA. V is pruned by 6 bases and J by 4 bases, leaving 6 bases of the junction without a gene match. The cysteine opens and the phenylalanine closes a CDR3 of 13 amino acids. Left in the record is the CDR3 DNA by itself, 39 bases read in frame from the first base. Here the sequenced sample was PBMCs from blood, taken roughly 12 days after vaccination. The sequence was collected from a man aged 45-60 years who received an inactivated influenza vaccine. Donor details come from another sample of the same person, matched by shared clones. Here the chain combines TRBV20-1 and TRBJ2-1; the central 7 bases match TRBD2. The nucleotides read TGCAGTGCCTCCGTCGGGGGGTACAATGAGCAGTTCTTC. Its coded protein is CSASVGGYNEQFF.